The present T cell receptor beta chain was sequenced within a study of neurological immune-mediated disorders. This clonotype has ten or more counts. No antigen is known for it. Findings of the study overall: One related-CDR3 cluster, which may be a signature, held the repertoires of 18 of 34 multiple sclerosis patients after phylogenetic grouping. No link was found between any clinical or MRI feature and the multiple sclerosis repertoire cluster. It was HTLV-1-associated myelopathy that showed the most TCR clonal expansion, while multiple sclerosis showed the least, falling below healthy controls.

V was trimmed by 3 bases and J by 10 bases, leaving 13 bases between them. CDR3 length: 14 residues. 5'RACE with 10-nucleotide random UMIs generated the cDNA. Each CDR3 protein gets one entry after TCRdb re-called the 5' RACE reads with MiXCR. This table holds 66,000 or so distinct CDR3 sequences, 5.2% found once. The chain combines TRBV12-3 or TRBV12-4 with TRBJ1-6; D gene unclear. This receptor was obtained from a woman between 25 and 40 years old with multiple sclerosis. Sequenced material: PBMCs. The CDR3 nucleotides are TGTGCCAGCAGTTTTAGTGGCCTCGGGTCACCCCTCCACTTT. Protein sequence: CASSFSGLGSPLHF.